The 24 T cell receptor beta chains presented below share a single source sample, sequenced in a study of blood T cell repertoires in COVID-19. Generated by immunoSEQ multiplex PCR, the TCRdb table keeps only in-frame clones and is missing some. There are some 87,000 clones in the sample; 70% to 90% occur only once, and about a sixth lies in the top ten. Sequencing was performed on peripheral blood. The receptors here all came from a human donor in a cohort sampled during active COVID-19.

This clone was recorded only once. The chain uses TRBV2 and TRBJ1-3, with D perhaps matching TRBD1 (5 bases). The CDR3 contains 16 residues. Germline V gives CDR1 SNHLY, CDR2 FYNNEI. The V and J ends lost 4 bases and 0 bases respectively, with 13 bases between them. CDR3 DNA: TGTGCCAGCAGTGGTAGAGACAGTGCCTCTGGAAACACCATATATTTT. Encoded protein: CASSGRDSASGNTIYF.

This clone has only one observation. J is TRBJ1-5 and V is TRBV7-6; possibly TRBD1 for D (6 bases). Trimming shortened V by 1 base and J by 4 bases, and 14 bases separated the two germline ends. Germline values: CDR1 SGHVS, CDR2 FNYEAQ. This CDR3 comprises 16 residues. The CDR3 DNA sequence: TGTGCCAGCAGCTTAGGATCCGGGACACCGAATCAGCCCCAGCATTTT. This sequence encodes CASSLGSGTPNQPQHF.

V usage is TRBV3-1 (or the pseudogene TRBV3-2) and J usage is TRBJ2-5, with 8 bases that match TRBD2. The CDR3 loop spans 14 amino acids. The germline V gene encodes CDR1 LGHDT and CDR2 YNNKEL (reference sequence). The ends lost 0 bases at V and 9 bases at J; junction bases unmatched: 6. The CDR3 region has the DNA TGTGCCAGCAGCCAAGAGGGGACTAGAGGGTCCCAGTACTTC. Translating gives CASSQEGTRGSQYF.

V is TRBV12-3 or TRBV12-4 and J is TRBJ1-2; possible D gene TRBD1, 5 bases. This CDR3 spans 12 amino acids. V lost 5 bases to trimming and J lost 5 bases, with 9 bases between them. The CDR3 sequence: CASSDSPYGYTF. DNA for the CDR3: TGTGCCAGCAGTGACAGTCCATATGGCTACACCTTC.

The rearrangement uses TRBV7-9 and TRBJ1-2; TRBD1 aligns across 8 bases. Germline CDR1 reads SEHNR; CDR2 reads FQNEAQ (reference sequence). Trimming at V came to 5 bases and at J to 7 bases, leaving 6 bases not matched to a gene. The CDR3 consists of 13 residues. The CDR3 sequence is CASSGQGRGGYTF. The CDR3 DNA follows: TGTGCCAGCAGCGGACAGGGAAGGGGTGGCTACACCTTC. The full variable domain, in which reference TRBV7-9 and TRBJ1-2 provide the parts outside the CDR3, is DTGVSQNPRHKITKRGQNVTFRCDPISEHNRLYWYRQTLGQGPEFLTYFQNEAQLEKSRLLSDRFSAERPKGSFSTLEIQRTEQGDSAMYLCASSGQGRGGYTFGSGTRLTVV.

The gene calls are TRBV6-6 and TRBJ1-6; possibly TRBD1 for D (5 bases). With 5 bases removed from V and 7 bases from J, the gap between germline ends came to 15 bases. Germline CDR1 MNHNY, CDR2 SVGAGI (reference sequence). This CDR3 comprises 15 residues. In nucleotides, the CDR3 is TGTGCCAGCAGTGCCCAGGGAGGGATGAATTCACCCCTCCACTTT. This sequence encodes CASSAQGGMNSPLHF.

The chain links TRBV6-5 to TRBJ1-2; tentatively, D is TRBD1 (6 bases). Germline values: CDR1 MNHEY, CDR2 SVGAGI. Trimming cost V 7 bases and J 4 bases, with 19 bases left between them. This CDR3 is 15 amino acids long. The CDR3 sequence is CASKDGGGGSYGYTF. CDR3 coding DNA: TGTGCCAGCAAGGATGGGGGAGGGGGAAGCTATGGCTACACCTTC.

This clone was counted between two and nine times. This chain joins TRBV19 and TRBJ1-6, with 7 bases matching TRBD1. Germline CDR1 reads LNHDA; CDR2 reads SQIVND (reference sequence). The junction had 10 bases not matched to a gene; V was cut back by 7 bases and J by 7 bases. The CDR3 is 15 residues long. CDR3 in DNA: TGTGCCAGTATCGCTTCGAGGGGGCGGAATTCACCCCTCCACTTT. This codes for CASIASRGRNSPLHF.

V and J are TRBV3-1 (or the pseudogene TRBV3-2) and TRBJ1-1; 7 nucleotides line up with TRBD1. Unmatched junction bases numbered 5, after V lost 6 bases and J lost 7 bases. Germline V lookup: CDR1 LGHDT, CDR2 YNNKEL (reference sequence). The CDR3 is 12 residues long. The CDR3 DNA follows: TGTGCCAGCAGAGAGAGACAGGGTGAAGCTTTCTTT. This gives the protein CASRERQGEAFF.

The chain combines TRBV6-5 with TRBJ1-3, with D possibly TRBD1 on 5 matching bases. CDR1 is MNHEY and CDR2 is SVGAGI in the germline V gene. The ends were cut back, 2 bases at V and 4 bases at J, with 15 bases in the middle. The CDR3 has 16 amino acids. The DNA for the CDR3 is TGTGCCAGCAGTTACGCGGGGCCTAGTGCGGGAAACACCATATATTTT. Translated: CASSYAGPSAGNTIYF.

The V call is TRBV20-1, the J call TRBJ1-2; 7 nucleotides agree with TRBD1. CDR1 is DFQATT and CDR2 is SNEGSKA in the germline V gene (reference sequence). With V trimmed by 6 bases and J by 4 bases, 2 bases remained unmatched. The CDR3 has 11 residues. The CDR3 DNA is TGCAGTGCACGGGACAGCTATGGCTACACCTTC. Amino acid sequence: CSARDSYGYTF.

This chain links TRBV29-1 with TRBJ2-7, with 7 bases aligning to TRBD1. The CDR3 consists of 12 residues. The germline V gene encodes CDR1 SQVTM and CDR2 ANQGSEA. Losses at the gene ends were 7 bases for V and 7 bases for J; bases not matched to a gene: 10. CDR3 coding DNA: TGCAGCGCCCGGGACAGTCGCAGTGAGCAGTACTTC. It is translated as CSARDSRSEQYF.

V usage is TRBV3-1 (or the pseudogene TRBV3-2) and J usage is TRBJ1-1; D call uncertain. CDR3 length: 14 amino acids. Between the trimmed V and J ends, which lost 0 bases and 4 bases, there was a span of 9 bases. Germline lookup yields CDR1 LGHDT and CDR2 YNNKEL (reference sequence). DNA of the CDR3: TGTGCCAGCAGCCAAGATTACGGTAGCACTGAAGCTTTCTTT. The encoded protein is CASSQDYGSTEAFF.

The chain uses TRBV19 and TRBJ1-1; TRBD1 agrees at 12 bases. V was pared by 7 bases and J by 2 bases, with 8 bases of the junction left unmatched. The germline gives CDR1 LNHDA, CDR2 SQIVND (reference sequence). This CDR3 contains 16 residues. CDR3 DNA sequence: TGTGCCAGTACCGTCCCGGGACAGGGGGCTAACACTGAAGCTTTCTTT. Translation gives CASTVPGQGANTEAFF.

This clone turned up a few times. V is TRBV9 and J is TRBJ2-1; D gene ambiguous. This CDR3 has 15 residues. V was trimmed by 4 bases and J by 3 bases, leaving 14 bases between them. Germline CDR1 is SGDLS and CDR2 is YYNGEE. CDR3 residues: CASSPTELLYNEQFF. DNA of the CDR3: TGTGCCAGCAGCCCAACAGAATTACTCTACAATGAGCAGTTCTTC.

CDR3 sequence: CASSHRAKNIQYF. The CDR3 region has the DNA TGTGCCAGCAGTCACAGGGCCAAAAACATTCAGTACTTC. This chain joins TRBV25-1 and TRBJ2-4; possibly TRBD1 for D (5 bases). This CDR3 contains 13 residues. Germline CDR1 MGHDK, CDR2 SYGVNS. V lost 5 bases and J lost 1, with 6 bases in between.

The chain employs TRBV5-8 and TRBJ2-1; D is unclear. The ends were cut back, 0 bases at V and 9 bases at J, with 7 bases in the middle. The CDR3 consists of 12 residues. Germline CDR1 and CDR2: SGHTS and YDEGEE. The CDR3, as DNA: TGTGCCAGCAGCTTGGACGGTCGTGAGCAGTTCTTC. Its translation is CASSLDGREQFF. Drawing the rest from reference TRBV5-8 and TRBJ2-1, the complete variable domain is EAGVTQSPTHLIKTRGQQATLRCSPISGHTSVYWYQQALGLGLQFLLWYDEGEERNRGNFPPRFSGRQFPNYSSELNVNALELEDSALYLCASSLDGREQFFGPGTRLTVL.

The CDR3 coding sequence is TGTGCCAGCAGCTTAGAAAGCGCCGCTAACTCCTACGAGCAGTACTTC. Its translation: CASSLESAANSYEQYF. V usage is TRBV11-3 and J usage is TRBJ2-7; no reliable D call. Deletions cut 0 bases from V and 0 bases from J, with 12 bases between. There are 16 residues in the CDR3. In germline, CDR1 is SGHNT, CDR2 YENEEA.

The sample holds one count of this clone. J is TRBJ1-4 and V is TRBV6-1; D unclear. V was pared by 1 base and J by 0 bases, with 12 bases between. Germline loops: CDR1 MNHNS, CDR2 SASEGT. The CDR3 has 17 residues. In DNA, the CDR3 is TGTGCCAGCAGTGAAGAGGAGGGCCTTGCAACTAATGAAAAACTGTTTTTT. Its translation is CASSEEEGLATNEKLFF.

The chain couples TRBV9 to TRBJ1-5; a weak D match, TRBD1 (6 bases). Germline CDR1 SGDLS, CDR2 YYNGEE. The germline V and J ends were trimmed by 4 bases and 5 bases, with 13 bases remaining between them. The CDR3 loop spans 14 amino acids. In DNA form, the CDR3 reads TGTGCCAGCAGCCCCGGCGGGGGCGATCAGCCCCAGCATTTT. The encoded protein is CASSPGGGDQPQHF.

In nucleotides, the CDR3 is TGTGCCAGCACGGGGGGGGTGGGTCAGCCCCAGCATTTT. Its translation is CASTGGVGQPQHF. The rearrangement links TRBV28 to TRBJ1-5; D possibly corresponds to TRBD1 (5 bases). The CDR3 length is 13 residues. With 7 bases removed from V and 6 bases from J, the gap between germline ends came to 13 bases. Germline loops: CDR1 MDHEN, CDR2 SYDVKM.

This clone occurred once. One junction end disagrees with the germline gene, perhaps due to a read error. The rearrangement joins TRBV5-6 to TRBJ2-3, with 8 bases identical to TRBD1. From germline, CDR1 is SGHDT and CDR2 YYEEEE. CDR3 length: 12 residues. CDR3 sequence (DNA): TGTGCCAGCAGCTTGGGGTCAGGGGGCATCCTCTTT. Translated: CASSLGSGGILF.

This chain connects TRBV7-9 to TRBJ1-1; D unresolved. The CDR3 runs to 11 residues. Trimming pared 8 bases from V and 8 bases from J, leaving 12 bases between. Germline V gene lookup returns CDR1 SEHNR and CDR2 FQNEAQ (reference sequence). The CDR3 spells CASQPGGEAFF. DNA of the CDR3: TGTGCCAGCCAGCCGGGAGGGGAAGCTTTCTTT.

V is TRBV4-1 and J is TRBJ2-5; 12 bases map to TRBD2. The V gene's germline CDR1 is MGHRA and CDR2 YSYEKL. V gave up 1 base and J gave up 5 bases; unmatched junction bases: 8. CDR3 length: 17 residues. The CDR3, as DNA: TGCGCCAGCAGCCAAGGCCCCCTAGCGGGGGGGCTGGAGACCCAGTACTTC. Translating it yields CASSQGPLAGGLETQYF.